This T cell receptor (beta chain) was identified during a study of identifying expanded T cells in peripheral blood. The V gene lost 6 bases and the J gene lost 8 bases, with 16 bases spanning the gap. Per the germline V gene, CDR1 is LNHDA and CDR2 is SQIVND (reference sequence). The CDR3 has 14 residues. The study's findings and limits: Differentially abundant clones: about 1.2 between replicates, just under 17 at 2 to 3 weeks, approximately 18 at four.

Assay used: immunoSEQ multiplex PCR; TCRdb lists only in-frame clones, some missing. Among some 91,000 clones listed, roughly 88% were seen once. Turning to this clone: Its cognate antigen is unknown.

The origin of this receptor is a person aged 18 to 75 in good health. The sample taken for sequencing was blood. The rearrangement joins TRBV19 to TRBJ1-4; possible D gene TRBD1, 6 bases. CDR3 region: CASSPVWGREKLFF. The CDR3 DNA reads as TGTGCCAGTAGCCCTGTGTGGGGGCGAGAAAAACTGTTTTTT.